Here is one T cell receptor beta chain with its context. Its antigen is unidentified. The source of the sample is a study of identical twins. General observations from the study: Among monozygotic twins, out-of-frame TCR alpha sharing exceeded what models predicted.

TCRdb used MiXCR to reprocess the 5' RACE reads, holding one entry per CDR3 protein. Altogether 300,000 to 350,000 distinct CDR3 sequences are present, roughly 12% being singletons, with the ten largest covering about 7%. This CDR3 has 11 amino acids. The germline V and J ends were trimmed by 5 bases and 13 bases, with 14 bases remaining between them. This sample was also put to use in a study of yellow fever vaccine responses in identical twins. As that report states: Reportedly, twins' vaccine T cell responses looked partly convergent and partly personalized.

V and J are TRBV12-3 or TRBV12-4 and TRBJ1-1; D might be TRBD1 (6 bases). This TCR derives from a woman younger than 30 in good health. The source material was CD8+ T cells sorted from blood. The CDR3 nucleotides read TGTGCCAGCAGTCGAGGGGGGATGTTTTTCTTT. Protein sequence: CASSRGGMFFF.